These 5 T cell receptor delta chains were sequenced from one sample in a study of Vδ1+ human thymocytes. RNA was extracted from the cells and then reverse transcribed. CDR3 amplicons came from multiplex PCR with pooled V-gene forward and constant-region reverse primers. TCRdb redid clone calling on the multiplex PCR reads using CATT. Of 50,000 to 60,000 delta-chain clones listed, about 15% were seen once; the top ten hold around 0.37%. The study, taken as a whole, reports: In the thymus, TRG and TRD repertoires looked highly polyclonal with Gaussian CDR3 lengths.

For these receptors, no antigen is known. Sequenced material: Vdelta1+ gamma-delta thymocytes from the thymus. Subset meaning: FACS-sorted CD3+ TCRalphabeta- TCRVdelta1+ TCRVdelta2- thymocytes. Every receptor here comes from a girl under three years old who had congenital heart surgery.

The chain couples TRDV1 to TRDJ1; 10 bases line up with TRDD3. This CDR3 is 19 amino acids long. Germline loops: CDR1 TSWWSYY, CDR2 QGS. V dropped 4 bases and J dropped 0; count of bases not matched to a gene: 14. As DNA, the CDR3 is TGTGCTCTTGGGGCTCAGAAGTTACTGGGGGATCAGTACACCGATAAACTCATCTTT. This encodes CALGAQKLLGDQYTDKLIF.

This clone was detected only a few times. The chain recombines TRDV1 with TRDJ1; 7 nucleotides line up with TRDD3. The V gene's germline CDR1 is TSWWSYY and CDR2 QGS. J gave up 0 bases and V 1 base, and 23 bases lay outside the gene matches. The CDR3 totals 22 residues. CDR3 loop: CALGEHPQPYWGLERYTDKLIF. The CDR3, as DNA: TGTGCTCTTGGGGAACACCCCCAACCGTACTGGGGATTGGAACGATACACCGATAAACTCATCTTT.

There are a few counts of this clone. The chain employs TRDV1 and TRDJ1; D unresolved. Germline V gives CDR1 TSWWSYY, CDR2 QGS. The CDR3 totals 17 residues. V was clipped by 0 bases and J by 2 bases, with 16 bases between them. Here the CDR3 reads CALGELSPPPCTDKLIF. The DNA of the CDR3 is TGTGCTCTTGGGGAACTATCCCCCCCCCCTTGTACCGATAAACTCATCTTT.

This clone has only a few counts. This chain joins TRDV1 and TRDJ1; 9 nucleotides match TRDD3. V shed 1 base, J shed 0 bases, and the junction held 15 bases outside the gene matches. This CDR3 is built from 20 residues. Germline V gives CDR1 TSWWSYY, CDR2 QGS. The CDR3 loop reads CALGERGSTGGPKYTDKLIF. The CDR3 region has the DNA TGTGCTCTTGGGGAACGGGGGAGTACTGGGGGACCGAAGTACACCGATAAACTCATCTTT.

This clone was observed a handful of times. The V gene is TRDV1, the J gene TRDJ1, with 12 nucleotides matching TRDD3. The CDR3 has 18 amino acids. The germline gives CDR1 TSWWSYY, CDR2 QGS. After removal of 3 bases from V and 4 bases from J, the junction contained 12 bases not matched to a gene. For the CDR3, the DNA is TGTGCTCTTGGGGACCCCTACGAACTGGGGGATACCAGCGATAAACTCATCTTT. Translated, it gives CALGDPYELGDTSDKLIF.